The rows below give T cell receptor beta chains drawn from one sample of a study of blood T cell repertoires in COVID-19. TCRdb's table, derived via immunoSEQ multiplex PCR, lists solely in-frame clones and lacks some. The sample shows about 240,000 clones, around 83% of them seen only once. The sequencing sample was made of peripheral blood. These receptors came from a woman aged 55-75 years with active or convalescent COVID-19. CDR3s include the opening cysteine and the closing phenylalanine or tryptophan. The order of the fields is V gene, D gene, CDR3 protein. D genes are given only for firm matches.

TRBV9,TRBD1,CASSTQGGSPLHF
TRBV9,TRBD1,CASSVDKGAGGYTF
TRBV19,NA,CASSIWSGPQHF
TRBV11-2,NA,CASSASWANEKLFF
TRBV2,NA,CASSEVAGARREQFF
TRBV6-6,TRBD1,CASSRGQGAYLSNQPQHF
TRBV5-6,TRBD1,CASSFGTGAYEQYF
TRBV7-3,NA,CASSPSGRGTEAFF
TRBV7-2,NA,CASRGGGGEQFF
TRBV3-1/TRBV3-2,NA,CASSQVRDYGYTF
TRBV19,NA,CASSIQGGQPQHF
TRBV5-4,TRBD1,CASSQDRPGNSPLHF
TRBV20-1,TRBD1,CSASTRDRVYTF
TRBV7-2,NA,CASSLVRTLGGVNTDTQYF
TRBV6-5,TRBD2,CASSRRGGFSYEQYF
TRBV3-1/TRBV3-2,TRBD2,CASSQDRRTSGETQYF
TRBV4-3,NA,CASSQDRGNTEAFF
TRBV23-1,TRBD1,CASSSIVDRERYSNQPQHF
TRBV6-5,NA,CASSWGPDRAYEQYF
TRBV12-2,NA,CASRLVRRGGPETQYF
TRBV2,NA,CASRARASAAGEKLFF
TRBV6-5,TRBD1,CASYGGQGARQPQHF
TRBV9,TRBD2,CASSATSDPDTQYF
TRBV19,TRBD1,CASSVRDRGRELFF
TRBV5-1,TRBD1,CASSDDRASRGTEAFF
TRBV10-2,NA,CASRAGALNSPLHF
TRBV27,TRBD1,CASSLGTGGGYEQYF
TRBV5-1,NA,CASSLEGGGPQETQYF
TRBV5-5,TRBD1,CASSLHQGAGNTIYF
TRBV30,NA,CAWRGSSSYNSPLHF
TRBV12-3/TRBV12-4,NA,CASSPQGFNEQFF
TRBV10-1,NA,CASSDEGRSTDTQYF
TRBV12-3/TRBV12-4,NA,CASSFRVPGELFF
TRBV4-2,TRBD1,CANPTTGGAIYGYTF
TRBV11-2,TRBD2,CASSWGLAGRETQYF
TRBV5-4,NA,CASSLAGTTDTQYF